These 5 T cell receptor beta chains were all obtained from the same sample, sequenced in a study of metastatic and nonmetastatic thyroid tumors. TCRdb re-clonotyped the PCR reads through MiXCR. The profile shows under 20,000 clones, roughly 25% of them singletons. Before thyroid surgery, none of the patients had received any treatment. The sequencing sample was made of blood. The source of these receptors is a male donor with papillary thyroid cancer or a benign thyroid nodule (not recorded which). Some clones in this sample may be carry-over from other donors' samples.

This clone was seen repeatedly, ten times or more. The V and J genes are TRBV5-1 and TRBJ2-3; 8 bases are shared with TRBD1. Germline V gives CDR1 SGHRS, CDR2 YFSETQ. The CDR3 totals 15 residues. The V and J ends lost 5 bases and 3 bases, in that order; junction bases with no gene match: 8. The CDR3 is CASSPWTGPTDTQYF. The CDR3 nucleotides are TGCGCCAGCAGTCCCTGGACAGGGCCGACAGATACGCAGTATTTT. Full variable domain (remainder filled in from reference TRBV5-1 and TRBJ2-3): KAGVTQTPRYLIKTRGQQVTLSCSPISGHRSVSWYQQTPGQGLQFLFEYFSETQRNKGNFPGRFSGRQFSNSRSEMNVSTLELGDSALYLCASSPWTGPTDTQYFGPGTRLTVL.

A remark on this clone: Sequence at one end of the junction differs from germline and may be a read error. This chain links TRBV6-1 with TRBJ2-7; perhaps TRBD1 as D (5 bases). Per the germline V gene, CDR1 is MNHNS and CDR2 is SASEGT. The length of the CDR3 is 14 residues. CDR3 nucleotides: TGTGCCAGCAGTGTTCGGCAGGGTCTCTACAAGCAGTACTTC. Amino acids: CASSVRQGLYKQYF.

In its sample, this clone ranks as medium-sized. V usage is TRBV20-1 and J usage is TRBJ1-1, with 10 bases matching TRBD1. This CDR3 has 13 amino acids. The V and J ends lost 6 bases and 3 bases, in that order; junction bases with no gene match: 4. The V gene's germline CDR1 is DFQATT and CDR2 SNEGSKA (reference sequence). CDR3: CSAKDRGDTEAFF. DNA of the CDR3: TGCAGTGCAAAGGACAGGGGGGACACTGAAGCTTTCTTT.

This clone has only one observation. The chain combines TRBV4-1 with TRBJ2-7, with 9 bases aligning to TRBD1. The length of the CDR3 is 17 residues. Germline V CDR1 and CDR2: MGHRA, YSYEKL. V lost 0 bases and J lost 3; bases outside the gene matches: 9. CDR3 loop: CASSQEGGWTGDYEQYF. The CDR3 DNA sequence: TGCGCCAGCAGCCAAGAAGGAGGGTGGACAGGGGACTACGAGCAGTACTTC.

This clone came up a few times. The CDR3 bases are TGTGCCAGCAGCTTAGAAAACGGGCCACTGTCTTGGGAGCAGTACTTC. It is translated as CASSLENGPLSWEQYF. The J gene is TRBJ2-7, the V gene TRBV11-2; D is undetermined. The germline CDR1 and CDR2 sequences are SGHAT and FQNNGV. The CDR3 runs to 16 residues. The V end was cut by 0 bases, the J end by 7 bases, with 19 bases between.